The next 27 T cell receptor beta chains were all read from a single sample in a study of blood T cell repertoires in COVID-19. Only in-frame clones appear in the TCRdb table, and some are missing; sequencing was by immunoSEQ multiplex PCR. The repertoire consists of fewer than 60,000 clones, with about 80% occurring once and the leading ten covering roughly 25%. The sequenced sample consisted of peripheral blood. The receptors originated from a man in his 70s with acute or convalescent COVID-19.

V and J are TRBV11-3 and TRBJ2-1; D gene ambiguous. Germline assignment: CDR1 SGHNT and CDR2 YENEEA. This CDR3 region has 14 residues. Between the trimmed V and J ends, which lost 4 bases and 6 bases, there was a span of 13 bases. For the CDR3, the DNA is TGTGCCAGCAGCTCCCGTTTAGCACGCAATGAGCAGTTCTTC. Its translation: CASSSRLARNEQFF.

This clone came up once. The CDR3, as DNA: TGTGCCAGCAATCAGGCAGGGTCCAATCAGCCCCAGCATTTT. It translates to CASNQAGSNQPQHF. The chain has TRBV2 and TRBJ1-5, with D possibly being TRBD1 (5 bases). With 7 bases removed from V and 3 bases from J, the gap between germline ends came to 13 bases. Per the germline V gene, CDR1 is SNHLY and CDR2 is FYNNEI. The CDR3 extends over 14 amino acids. The complete variable domain, with remaining parts taken from reference TRBV2 and TRBJ1-5, reads EPEVTQTPSHQVTQMGQEVILRCVPISNHLYFYWYRQILGQKVEFLVSFYNNEISEKSEIFDDQFSVERPDGSNFTLKIRSTKLEDSAMYFCASNQAGSNQPQHFGDGTRLSIL.

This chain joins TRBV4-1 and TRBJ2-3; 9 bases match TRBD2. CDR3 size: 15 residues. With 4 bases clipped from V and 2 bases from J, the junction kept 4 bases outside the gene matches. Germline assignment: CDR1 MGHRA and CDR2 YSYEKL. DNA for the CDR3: TGCGCCAGCAGCCCGACTAGCGGATTCACAGATACGCAGTATTTT. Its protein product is CASSPTSGFTDTQYF.

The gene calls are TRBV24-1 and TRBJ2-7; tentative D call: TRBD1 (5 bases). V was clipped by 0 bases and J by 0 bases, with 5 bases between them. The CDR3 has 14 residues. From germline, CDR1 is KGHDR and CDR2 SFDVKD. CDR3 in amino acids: CATSDLDSSYEQYF. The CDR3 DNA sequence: TGTGCCACCAGTGATTTGGACAGCTCCTACGAGCAGTACTTC.

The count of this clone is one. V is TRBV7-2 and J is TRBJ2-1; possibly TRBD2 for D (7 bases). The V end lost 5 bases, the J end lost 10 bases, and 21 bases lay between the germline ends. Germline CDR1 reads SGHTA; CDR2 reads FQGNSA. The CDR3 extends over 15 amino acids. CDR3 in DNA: TGTGCCAGCAGCCAGAGGGCAGTCTGGGGGGGCGAGCAGTTCTTC. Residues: CASSQRAVWGGEQFF.

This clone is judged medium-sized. The chain's CDR3 is CASSPPGQPYEQYF. The CDR3 DNA reads TGTGCCAGCAGTCCCCCGGGACAGCCCTACGAGCAGTACTTC. The V call is TRBV28, the J call TRBJ2-7; 7 bases align to TRBD1. Germline-derived CDR1 and CDR2 are MDHEN and SYDVKM. The CDR3 is 14 residues long. The junction had 6 bases not matched to a gene; V was cut back by 5 bases and J by 2 bases. Filled out from reference TRBV28 and TRBJ2-7, the complete variable domain reads DVKVTQSSRYLVKRTGEKVFLECVQDMDHENMFWYRQDPGLGLRLIYFSYDVKMKEKGDIPEGYSVSREKKERFSLILESASTNQTSMYLCASSPPGQPYEQYFGPGTRLTVT.

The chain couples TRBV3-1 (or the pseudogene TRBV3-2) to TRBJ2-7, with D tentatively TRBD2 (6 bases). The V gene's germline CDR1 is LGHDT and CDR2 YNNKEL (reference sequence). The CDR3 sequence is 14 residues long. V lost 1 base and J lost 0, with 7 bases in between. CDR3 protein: CASSQGRGSYEQYF. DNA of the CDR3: TGTGCCAGCAGCCAAGGGCGGGGCTCCTACGAGCAGTACTTC.

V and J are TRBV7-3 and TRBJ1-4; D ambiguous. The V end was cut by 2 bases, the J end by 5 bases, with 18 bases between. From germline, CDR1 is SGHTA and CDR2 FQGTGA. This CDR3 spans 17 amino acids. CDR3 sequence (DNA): TGTGCCAGCAGCTTACTCACAGTTCAGGATGGGAATGAAAAACTGTTTTTT. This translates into CASSLLTVQDGNEKLFF.

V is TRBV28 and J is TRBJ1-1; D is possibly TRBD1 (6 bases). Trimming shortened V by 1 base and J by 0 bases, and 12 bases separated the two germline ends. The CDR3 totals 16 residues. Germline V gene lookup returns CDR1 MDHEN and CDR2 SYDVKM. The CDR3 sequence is CASSLYGGLMNTEAFF. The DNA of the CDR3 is TGTGCCAGCAGTTTATACGGGGGGCTCATGAACACTGAAGCTTTCTTT.

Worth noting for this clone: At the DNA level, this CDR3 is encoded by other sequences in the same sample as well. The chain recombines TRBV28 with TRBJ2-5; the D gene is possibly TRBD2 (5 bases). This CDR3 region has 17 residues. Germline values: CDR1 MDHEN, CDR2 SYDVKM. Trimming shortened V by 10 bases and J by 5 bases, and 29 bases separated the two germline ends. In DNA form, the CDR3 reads TGTGCCATCGGGAAGCTGGGCCCTATGGCCCGACGGGAGACCCAGTACTTC. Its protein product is CAIGKLGPMARRETQYF.

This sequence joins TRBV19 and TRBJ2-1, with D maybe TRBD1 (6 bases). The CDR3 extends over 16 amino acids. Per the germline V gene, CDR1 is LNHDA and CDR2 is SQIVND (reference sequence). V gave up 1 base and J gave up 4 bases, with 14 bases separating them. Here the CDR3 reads CASSIVVGDNYNEQFF. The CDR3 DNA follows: TGTGCCAGTAGTATAGTGGTGGGGGACAATTACAATGAGCAGTTCTTC.

CDR3 bases: TGTGCCAGCAGAACCCAGGGGGTGGCTGAAGCTTTCTTT. It encodes CASRTQGVAEAFF. The V and J genes are TRBV12-3 or TRBV12-4 and TRBJ1-1; 7 nucleotides agree with TRBD1. There are 13 residues in the CDR3. Trimming removed 6 bases from V and 6 bases from J; junction bases left unmatched: 7.

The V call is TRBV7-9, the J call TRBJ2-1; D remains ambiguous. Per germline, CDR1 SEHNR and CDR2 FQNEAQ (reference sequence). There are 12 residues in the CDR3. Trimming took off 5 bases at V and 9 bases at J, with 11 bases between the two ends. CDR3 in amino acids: CASSPYTGEQFF. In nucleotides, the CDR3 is TGTGCCAGCAGCCCCTACACGGGTGAGCAGTTCTTC.

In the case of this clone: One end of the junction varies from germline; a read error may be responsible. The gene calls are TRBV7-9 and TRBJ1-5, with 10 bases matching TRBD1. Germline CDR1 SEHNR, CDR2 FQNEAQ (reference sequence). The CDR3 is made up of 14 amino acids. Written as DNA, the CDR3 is TGTGCCAGCAGTTTAGGACAGGGGGGTCAGCCCCAGCATTTT. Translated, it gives CASSLGQGGQPQHF.

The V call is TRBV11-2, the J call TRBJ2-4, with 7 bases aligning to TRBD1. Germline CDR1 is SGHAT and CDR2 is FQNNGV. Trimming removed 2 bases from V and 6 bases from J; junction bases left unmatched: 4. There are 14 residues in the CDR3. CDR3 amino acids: CASSLRGTANIQYF. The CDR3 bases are TGTGCCAGCAGCTTAAGGGGGACAGCAAACATTCAGTACTTC.

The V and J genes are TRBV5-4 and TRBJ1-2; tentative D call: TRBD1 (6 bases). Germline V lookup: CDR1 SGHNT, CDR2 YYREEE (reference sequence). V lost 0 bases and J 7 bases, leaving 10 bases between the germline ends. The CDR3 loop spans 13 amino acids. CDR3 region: CASSLGGLSGYTF. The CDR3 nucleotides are TGTGCCAGCAGCTTGGGGGGGCTCAGTGGCTACACCTTC. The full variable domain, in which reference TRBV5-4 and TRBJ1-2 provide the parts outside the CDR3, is ETGVTQSPTHLIKTRGQQVTLRCSSQSGHNTVSWYQQALGQGPQFIFQYYREEENGRGNFPPRFSGLQFPNYSSELNVNALELDDSALYLCASSLGGLSGYTFGSGTRLTVV.

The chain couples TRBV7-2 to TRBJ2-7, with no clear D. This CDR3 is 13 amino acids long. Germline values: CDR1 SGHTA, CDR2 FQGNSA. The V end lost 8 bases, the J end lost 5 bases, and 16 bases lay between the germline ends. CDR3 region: CASSTRDMDEQYF. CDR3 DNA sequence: TGTGCCAGCTCCACGCGAGATATGGACGAGCAGTACTTC.

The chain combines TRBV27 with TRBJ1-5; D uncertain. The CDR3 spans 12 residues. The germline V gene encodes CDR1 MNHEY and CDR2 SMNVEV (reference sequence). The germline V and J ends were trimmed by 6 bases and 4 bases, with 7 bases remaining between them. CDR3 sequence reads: CASSQINQPQHF. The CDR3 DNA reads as TGTGCCAGCAGCCAGATTAATCAGCCCCAGCATTTT.

In nucleotides, the CDR3 is TGTGCCAGCAGTCTCGCGGGGGGGATCAATACGCAGTATTTT. It yields the protein CASSLAGGINTQYF. This sequence joins TRBV27 and TRBJ2-3; the match to TRBD2 covers 9 bases. Germline V gene lookup returns CDR1 MNHEY and CDR2 SMNVEV (reference sequence). V was clipped by 5 bases and J by 7 bases; unmatched bases: 7. This CDR3 has 14 residues.

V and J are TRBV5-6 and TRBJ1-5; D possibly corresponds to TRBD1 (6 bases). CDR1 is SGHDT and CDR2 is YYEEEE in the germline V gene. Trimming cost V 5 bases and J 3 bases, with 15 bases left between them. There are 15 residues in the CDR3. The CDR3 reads CASSSTGFDNQPQHF. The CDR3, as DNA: TGTGCCAGCAGTTCCACAGGGTTCGACAATCAGCCCCAGCATTTT.

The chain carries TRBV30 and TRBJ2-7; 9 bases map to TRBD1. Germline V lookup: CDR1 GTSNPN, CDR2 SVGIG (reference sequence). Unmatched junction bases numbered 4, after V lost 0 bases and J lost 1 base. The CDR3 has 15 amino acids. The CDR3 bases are TGTGCCTGGAGTGTAGGACAGGGGATATCCTACGAGCAGTACTTC. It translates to CAWSVGQGISYEQYF.

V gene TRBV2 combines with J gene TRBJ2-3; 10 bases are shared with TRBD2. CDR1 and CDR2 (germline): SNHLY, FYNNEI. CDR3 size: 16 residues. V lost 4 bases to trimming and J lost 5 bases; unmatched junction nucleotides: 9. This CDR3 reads CASSGGAGGRVDTQYF. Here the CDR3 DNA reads TGTGCCAGCAGTGGAGGAGCGGGGGGGCGGGTAGATACGCAGTATTTT.

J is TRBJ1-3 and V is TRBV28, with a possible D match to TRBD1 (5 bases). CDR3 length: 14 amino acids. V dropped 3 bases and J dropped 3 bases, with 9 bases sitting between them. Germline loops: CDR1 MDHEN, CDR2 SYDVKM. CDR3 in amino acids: CASSFGRGGNTIYF. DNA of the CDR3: TGTGCCAGCAGTTTCGGGAGGGGTGGAAACACCATATATTTT.

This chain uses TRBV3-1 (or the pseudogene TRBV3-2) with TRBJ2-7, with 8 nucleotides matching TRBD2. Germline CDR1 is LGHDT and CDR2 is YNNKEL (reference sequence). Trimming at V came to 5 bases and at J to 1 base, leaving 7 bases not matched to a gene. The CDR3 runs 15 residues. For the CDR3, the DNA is TGTGCCAGCAGCTTTAGAGCGGGGGTGTCCTACGAGCAGTACTTC. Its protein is CASSFRAGVSYEQYF.

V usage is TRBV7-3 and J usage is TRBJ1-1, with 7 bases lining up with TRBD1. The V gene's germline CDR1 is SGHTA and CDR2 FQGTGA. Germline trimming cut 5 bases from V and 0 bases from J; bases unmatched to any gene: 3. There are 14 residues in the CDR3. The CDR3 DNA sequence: TGTGCCAGCAGCCCAGGGACAGTGAACACTGAAGCTTTCTTT. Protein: CASSPGTVNTEAFF.

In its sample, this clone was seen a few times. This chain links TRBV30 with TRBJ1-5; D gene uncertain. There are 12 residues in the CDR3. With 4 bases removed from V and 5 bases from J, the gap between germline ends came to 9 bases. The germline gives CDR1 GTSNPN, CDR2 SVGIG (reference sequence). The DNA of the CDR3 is TGTGCCTGGACAGTTGAAGATCAGCCCCAGCATTTT. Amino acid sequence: CAWTVEDQPQHF. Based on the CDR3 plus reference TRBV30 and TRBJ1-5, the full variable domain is SQTIHQWPATLVQPVGSPLSLECTVEGTSNPNLYWYRQAAGRGLQLLFYSVGIGQISSEVPQNLSASRPQDRQFILSSKKLLLSDSGFYLCAWTVEDQPQHFGDGTRLSIL.

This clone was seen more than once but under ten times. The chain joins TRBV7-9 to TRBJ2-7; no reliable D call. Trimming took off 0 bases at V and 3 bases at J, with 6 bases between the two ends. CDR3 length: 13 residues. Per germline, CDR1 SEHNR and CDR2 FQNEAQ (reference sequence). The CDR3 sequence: CASSLARNYEQYF. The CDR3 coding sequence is TGTGCCAGCAGCTTAGCGAGAAACTACGAGCAGTACTTC.